This is a list of T cell receptor beta chains from one sample in a study of identical twins. In TCRdb, the 5' RACE reads were re-called with MiXCR into one record per CDR3 protein. This sample yields about 920,000 distinct CDR3 sequences, of which approximately 13% are seen a single time; around 1.6% belongs to the top ten. These same records also appear under a second study, on yellow fever vaccine responses in identical twins.

Sample: PBMCs. Receptors were obtained from a woman aged 18-29 years in good health. Both conserved end residues are part of each CDR3. Each record gives: clone size, V gene, D gene, J gene, CDR3 protein, CDR3 DNA. D genes are given only for firm matches. Expanded clones get a size class; other rows say once, few or many, or leave the size out.

size: -; V: TRBV5-1; D: TRBD2; J: TRBJ2-1; CDR3: CASSSSLAYGGDEQFF; DNA: TGCGCCAGCAGCTCTTCCCTGGCCTACGGGGGGGATGAGCAGTTCTTC
size: -; V: TRBV5-6; D: TRBD2; J: TRBJ2-5; CDR3: CASSPGVAGSETQYF; DNA: TGTGCCAGCAGCCCCGGGGTAGCGGGGTCGGAGACCCAGTACTTC
size: -; V: TRBV4-1; D: -; J: TRBJ1-4; CDR3: CASSPRLGSNEKLFF; DNA: TGCGCCAGCAGCCCCCGTTTGGGCTCGAATGAAAAACTGTTTTTT
size: -; V: TRBV9; D: TRBD2; J: TRBJ2-1; CDR3: CASSDSGRENNEQFF; DNA: TGTGCCAGCAGTGATAGCGGGAGGGAAAACAATGAGCAGTTCTTC
size: -; V: TRBV20-1; D: -; J: TRBJ2-7; CDR3: CSARGAVAYEQYF; DNA: TGCAGTGCTAGAGGGGCGGTAGCCTACGAGCAGTACTTC
size: -; V: TRBV29-1; D: -; J: TRBJ2-7; CDR3: CSVESHRTYEQYF; DNA: TGCAGCGTTGAATCTCACCGAACCTACGAGCAGTACTTC
size: -; V: TRBV7-2; D: -; J: TRBJ2-4; CDR3: CASSLVRPLAKNIQYF; DNA: TGTGCCAGCAGCTTAGTACGGCCCCTAGCCAAAAACATTCAGTACTTC
size: few; V: TRBV20-1; D: TRBD2; J: TRBJ2-1; CDR3: CSARDKGTSGISSYNEQFF; DNA: TGCAGTGCTAGAGACAAAGGGACTAGCGGTATTAGCTCCTACAATGAGCAGTTCTTC
size: -; V: TRBV28; D: TRBD2; J: TRBJ2-1; CDR3: CASTAGVYNEQFF; DNA: TGTGCCAGCACTGCGGGGGTTTACAATGAGCAGTTCTTC
size: -; V: TRBV7-9; D: -; J: TRBJ2-1; CDR3: CASRNLGAGNEQFF; DNA: TGTGCCAGCAGAAACCTGGGGGCGGGGAATGAGCAGTTCTTC
size: -; V: TRBV7-9; D: -; J: TRBJ2-4; CDR3: CASSQLGSAKNIQYF; DNA: TGTGCCAGCAGCCAACTTGGGTCAGCCAAAAACATTCAGTACTTC
size: -; V: TRBV5-5; D: TRBD1; J: TRBJ2-2; CDR3: CASNPLPGQGLGELFF; DNA: TGTGCCAGCAACCCCCTGCCGGGACAGGGGCTCGGGGAGCTGTTTTTT
size: -; V: TRBV7-8; D: -; J: TRBJ2-5; CDR3: CASSPTRLLAQYF; DNA: TGTGCCAGCAGCCCAACCCGTTTGTTGGCCCAGTACTTC
size: many; V: TRBV12-3/TRBV12-4; D: -; J: TRBJ2-5; CDR3: CASSEPGQNQETQYF; DNA: TGTGCCAGCAGTGAACCCGGACAGAATCAAGAGACCCAGTACTTC
size: -; V: TRBV19; D: TRBD2; J: TRBJ2-3; CDR3: CASSLLETSARDTQYF; DNA: TGTGCCAGTAGTCTTCTTGAGACTAGCGCCCGGGATACGCAGTATTTT
size: -; V: TRBV7-9; D: -; J: TRBJ2-2; CDR3: CASSFGHLNTGELFF; DNA: TGTGCCAGCAGCTTTGGACACCTGAACACCGGGGAGCTGTTTTTT
size: -; V: TRBV20-1; D: -; J: TRBJ1-4; CDR3: CSARDAGDINEKLFF; DNA: TGCAGTGCTAGAGATGCCGGGGACATTAATGAAAAACTGTTTTTT
size: many; V: TRBV4-1; D: -; J: TRBJ2-1; CDR3: CASSQARFYNEQFF; DNA: TGCGCCAGCAGCCAAGCGCGATTTTACAATGAGCAGTTCTTC
size: -; V: TRBV6-1; D: TRBD2; J: TRBJ2-2; CDR3: CASSPRGAGGYAGELFF; DNA: TGTGCCAGCAGTCCCAGGGGAGCGGGAGGATACGCCGGGGAGCTGTTTTTT
size: many; V: TRBV5-6; D: -; J: TRBJ2-2; CDR3: CASSFQRLNTGELFF; DNA: TGTGCCAGCAGCTTTCAAAGACTTAACACCGGGGAGCTGTTTTTT
size: many; V: TRBV20-1; D: -; J: TRBJ2-4; CDR3: CSARFRDTKNIQYF; DNA: TGCAGTGCTAGATTTAGGGATACCAAAAACATTCAGTACTTC
size: -; V: TRBV10-1; D: -; J: TRBJ2-1; CDR3: CASSPGPFNEQFF; DNA: TGCGCCAGCAGTCCGGGACCCTTCAATGAGCAGTTCTTC
size: -; V: TRBV5-5; D: -; J: TRBJ2-2; CDR3: CASSPTGRNTGELFF; DNA: TGTGCCAGCAGCCCCACGGGGCGGAACACCGGGGAGCTGTTTTTT
size: many; V: TRBV29-1; D: TRBD1; J: TRBJ1-1; CDR3: CSVDPTGGFTEAFF; DNA: TGCAGCGTTGACCCGACAGGGGGATTTACTGAAGCTTTCTTT
size: few; V: TRBV7-7; D: TRBD1; J: TRBJ2-7; CDR3: CASSPGQGADEQYF; DNA: TGTGCCAGCAGCCCCGGACAGGGGGCTGACGAGCAGTACTTC
size: many; V: TRBV5-5; D: -; J: TRBJ1-2; CDR3: CASSLEGVGAARYTF; DNA: TGTGCCAGCAGCTTGGAGGGGGTGGGGGCAGCCCGTTACACCTTC
size: -; V: TRBV25-1; D: -; J: TRBJ2-7; CDR3: CASSENILYEQYF; DNA: TGTGCCAGCAGCGAAAACATACTCTACGAGCAGTACTTC
size: many; V: TRBV4-1; D: TRBD2; J: TRBJ2-1; CDR3: CASSHPSGSYSYNEQFF; DNA: TGCGCCAGCAGCCACCCTAGCGGTTCTTACTCCTACAATGAGCAGTTCTTC
size: many; V: TRBV9; D: -; J: TRBJ1-1; CDR3: CASSVGGAGTEAFF; DNA: TGTGCCAGCAGCGTAGGGGGGGCGGGCACTGAAGCTTTCTTT
size: few; V: TRBV12-3/TRBV12-4; D: -; J: TRBJ2-5; CDR3: CASSRTQGGRETQYF; DNA: TGTGCCAGCAGCCGTACCCAGGGGGGCAGAGAGACCCAGTACTTC
size: few; V: TRBV12-3/TRBV12-4; D: -; J: TRBJ2-3; CDR3: CASSWVPAYSTDTQYF; DNA: TGTGCCAGCAGTTGGGTACCAGCCTATAGCACAGATACGCAGTATTTT
size: -; V: TRBV20-1; D: -; J: TRBJ2-2; CDR3: CSARGGALNTGELFF; DNA: TGCAGTGCAAGGGGGGGGGCCCTGAACACCGGGGAGCTGTTTTTT
size: -; V: TRBV2; D: -; J: TRBJ2-3; CDR3: CASSESGPRDTQYF; DNA: TGTGCCAGCAGTGAAAGTGGACCCCGAGATACGCAGTATTTT
size: few; V: TRBV10-3; D: -; J: TRBJ1-3; CDR3: CAISEQGSSGNTIYF; DNA: TGTGCCATCAGTGAGCAGGGGAGCTCTGGAAACACCATATATTTT
size: -; V: TRBV20-1; D: TRBD2; J: TRBJ2-2; CDR3: CCARDRGTSGKTGELFF; DNA: TGCTGTGCTAGAGATCGGGGGACTAGCGGGAAAACCGGGGAGCTGTTTTTT
size: -; V: TRBV20-1; D: TRBD1; J: TRBJ2-2; CDR3: CSARDVNRGNTGELFF; DNA: TGCAGTGCTAGGGATGTAAACAGGGGGAACACCGGGGAGCTGTTTTTT
size: -; V: TRBV20-1; D: TRBD1; J: TRBJ2-1; CDR3: CSALPGQSYNEQFF; DNA: TGCAGTGCTCTCCCGGGACAGTCCTACAATGAGCAGTTCTTC
size: few; V: TRBV15; D: -; J: TRBJ2-3; CDR3: CATSRDSGGFGDTQYF; DNA: TGTGCCACCAGCAGAGATAGTGGGGGCTTCGGAGATACGCAGTATTTT
size: -; V: TRBV5-1; D: TRBD2; J: TRBJ2-7; CDR3: CASSRSGGNYEQYF; DNA: TGCGCCAGCAGCAGAAGCGGGGGTAACTACGAGCAGTACTTC
size: few; V: TRBV4-1; D: -; J: TRBJ2-5; CDR3: CASSPTYTRLVRETQYF; DNA: TGCGCCAGCAGCCCAACATATACCCGACTAGTTCGCGAGACCCAGTACTTC
size: -; V: TRBV20-1; D: -; J: TRBJ2-7; CDR3: CSASVGGGLFPPEQYF; DNA: TGCAGTGCTAGTGTGGGTGGAGGTCTATTCCCTCCCGAGCAGTACTTC
size: -; V: TRBV15; D: TRBD1; J: TRBJ1-1; CDR3: CATRRGGNTEAFF; DNA: TGTGCCACCAGACGAGGGGGCAACACTGAAGCTTTCTTT
size: -; V: TRBV15; D: -; J: TRBJ2-5; CDR3: CATSRDSGSETQYF; DNA: TGTGCCACCAGCAGAGATAGTGGTAGTGAGACCCAGTACTTC
size: -; V: TRBV3-1; D: -; J: TRBJ2-2; CDR3: CASSQEVVAGGELFF; DNA: TGTGCCAGCAGCCAAGAGGTCGTAGCCGGGGGGGAGCTGTTTTTT
size: -; V: TRBV10-2; D: TRBD2; J: TRBJ2-1; CDR3: CASSPARSGGANNEQFF; DNA: TGCGCCAGCAGTCCAGCTCGGAGCGGGGGGGCGAACAATGAGCAGTTCTTC
size: few; V: TRBV14; D: TRBD1; J: TRBJ1-2; CDR3: CASSSRTGGIYGYTF; DNA: TGTGCCAGCAGCTCAAGGACAGGAGGAATATACGGCTACACCTTC